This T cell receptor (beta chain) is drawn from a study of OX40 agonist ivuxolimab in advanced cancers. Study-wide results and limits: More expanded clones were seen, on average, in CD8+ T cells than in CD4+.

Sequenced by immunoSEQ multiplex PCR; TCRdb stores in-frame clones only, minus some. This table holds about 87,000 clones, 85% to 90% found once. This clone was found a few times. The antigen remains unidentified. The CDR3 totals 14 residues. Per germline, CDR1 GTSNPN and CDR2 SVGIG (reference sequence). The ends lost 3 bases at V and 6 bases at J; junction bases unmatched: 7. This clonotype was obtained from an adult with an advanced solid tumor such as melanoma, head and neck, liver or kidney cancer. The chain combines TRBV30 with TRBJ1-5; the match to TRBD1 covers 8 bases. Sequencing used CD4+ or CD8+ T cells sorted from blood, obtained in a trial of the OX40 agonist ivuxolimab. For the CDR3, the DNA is TGTGCCTGGAGCCGGGACAGGCGTAGTCAGCCCCAGCATTTT. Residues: CAWSRDRRSQPQHF.